What follows are 17 T cell receptor beta chains derived from one specimen sequenced in a study of T cells in Graves' hyperthyroidism and ophthalmopathy. RNA transcripts served as the template for amplifying TCR beta CDR3 regions. In the first-round RT-PCR of the TCR CDR3, the HTBI primer set was used. In TCRdb, the multiplex PCR reads were re-called with MiXCR into one record per CDR3 protein. Here the sample spans roughly 700,000 distinct CDR3 sequences, 35% being singletons. Source material: blood. The origin of the receptors is a woman aged 40-49 years with Graves' hyperthyroidism.

This clonotype has a single count. The chain links TRBV9 to TRBJ2-7; maybe TRBD2 (5 bases). Trimming took off 2 bases at V and 5 bases at J, with 17 bases between the two ends. The CDR3 is made up of 15 amino acids. Germline CDR1 SGDLS, CDR2 YYNGEE. The CDR3 nucleotides read TGTGCCAGCAGCGTGACACTAGATTCCCCTCACGAGCAGTACTTC. Encoded protein: CASSVTLDSPHEQYF. Complete variable domain (other parts from reference TRBV9 and TRBJ2-7): DSGVTQTPKHLITATGQRVTLRCSPRSGDLSVYWYQQSLDQGLQFLIQYYNGEERAKGNILERFSAQQFPDLHSELNLSSLELGDSALYFCASSVTLDSPHEQYFGPGTRLTVT.

The CDR3: CASSFFPGRNYEQYF. CDR3 nucleotide sequence: TGTGCCAGCAGTTTCTTCCCAGGACGGAACTACGAGCAGTACTTC. The chain recombines TRBV6-6 with TRBJ2-7; D is ambiguous. The CDR3 covers 15 residues. Germline CDR1 and CDR2: MNHNY and SVGAGI (reference sequence). Trimming removed 4 bases from V and 3 bases from J, with 16 bases in between.

The CDR3: CASSSSTGNYGYTF. The CDR3 nucleotides are TGTGCCAGCAGTTCCTCTACAGGGAACTATGGCTACACCTTC. This sequence joins TRBV27 and TRBJ1-2, with a tentative D call TRBD1 (6 bases). CDR3 size: 14 residues. V lost 4 bases, J lost 2 bases, and 11 bases lay in between. Germline CDR1 reads MNHEY; CDR2 reads SMNVEV (reference sequence).

The chain carries TRBV29-1 and TRBJ1-2; no definite D call. This CDR3 comprises 12 residues. In germline, CDR1 is SQVTM, CDR2 ANQGSEA. Trimming removed 4 bases from V and 0 bases from J, with 6 bases in between. CDR3 DNA sequence: TGCAGCGTTGCGGGTTCTAACTATGGCTACACCTTC. This sequence encodes CSVAGSNYGYTF.

This clonotype has a count of ten or more. This chain links TRBV5-6 with TRBJ2-7; no firm D call. V was cut by 4 bases and J by 3 bases, with 11 bases left in between. This CDR3 spans 13 amino acids. Per the germline V gene, CDR1 is SGHDT and CDR2 is YYEEEE. CDR3 amino acids: CASSVDAYYEQYF. In DNA, the CDR3 is TGTGCCAGCAGCGTGGACGCATACTACGAGCAGTACTTC.

Notes on this clonotype: This CDR3 fails to terminate in the conserved phenylalanine or tryptophan, so it likely reflects a read error. The rearrangement uses TRBV6-5 and TRBJ2-7; TRBD1 might be the D (6 bases). V lost 4 bases and J 6 bases, leaving 16 bases between the germline ends. CDR3 size: 14 residues. In germline, CDR1 is MNHEY, CDR2 SVGAGI. The CDR3 sequence: CASSSGQSPGEQYL. DNA of the CDR3: TGTGCCAGCAGTTCCGGACAGTCCCCGGGCGAGCAGTACCTC.

The sample holds many counts of this clonotype. The rearrangement links TRBV10-3 to TRBJ1-1; the D is unclear. The CDR3 loop spans 14 amino acids. Germline V gene data show CDR1 as ENHRY and CDR2 as SYGVKD. Deletions cut 3 bases from V and 0 bases from J, with 8 bases between. CDR3 amino acids: CAISDQKMNTEAFF. The CDR3 DNA follows: TGTGCCATCAGTGACCAGAAAATGAACACTGAAGCTTTCTTT.

This clonotype was picked up a small number of times. This chain links TRBV6-4 with TRBJ1-1, with 8 bases that match TRBD1. The germline V gene has CDR1 MRHNA and CDR2 SNTAGT. J was trimmed by 1 base and V by 3 bases; bases with no gene match: 7. This CDR3 comprises 16 residues. The CDR3: CASSETGGFKNTEAFF. DNA for the CDR3: TGTGCCAGCAGTGAAACAGGGGGTTTTAAGAACACTGAAGCTTTCTTT.

This clonotype was picked up many times. This chain connects TRBV10-3 to TRBJ2-7; D uncertain. The CDR3 runs 16 residues. V lost 3 bases to trimming and J lost 3 bases, with 18 bases between them. Germline CDR1 and CDR2: ENHRY and SYGVKD. The CDR3 loop reads CAISDILESFYYEQYF. In nucleotides, the CDR3 is TGTGCCATCAGTGATATTTTAGAATCTTTTTACTACGAGCAGTACTTC.

This chain joins TRBV12-5 and TRBJ1-4; a weak D match, TRBD1 (5 bases). This CDR3 is built from 14 residues. V was clipped by 6 bases and J by 4 bases, with 12 bases between them. The V gene's germline CDR1 is LGHNT and CDR2 FRNRAP. CDR3 region: CASGVGGGNEKLFF. CDR3 sequence (DNA): TGTGCTAGTGGCGTTGGGGGGGGTAATGAAAAACTGTTTTTT. The full variable domain, completed using reference TRBV12-5 and TRBJ1-4, is DARVTQTPRHKVTEMGQEVTMRCQPILGHNTVFWYRQTMMQGLELLAYFRNRAPLDDSGMPKDRFSAEMPDATLATLKIQPSEPRDSAVYFCASGVGGGNEKLFFGSGTQLSVL.

This clonotype was counted at least ten times. This sequence joins TRBV20-1 and TRBJ2-5; 12 nucleotides line up with TRBD2. The CDR3 length is 15 residues. CDR1 DFQATT and CDR2 SNEGSKA come from the germline V gene (reference sequence). V dropped 4 bases and J dropped 2; count of bases not matched to a gene: 5. The CDR3 reads CSAMGLAGGQETQYF. The CDR3 DNA reads TGCAGTGCTATGGGGCTAGCGGGGGGGCAAGAGACCCAGTACTTC.

This clonotype was observed at least ten times. The chain couples TRBV10-3 to TRBJ1-2, with TRBD1 identical over 7 bases. The junction had 11 bases not matched to a gene; V was cut back by 7 bases and J by 0 bases. The CDR3 runs to 16 residues. Per the germline V gene, CDR1 is ENHRY and CDR2 is SYGVKD. The DNA for the CDR3 is TGTGCCATCACCAACGGACAGGCTTTAGCTAACTATGGCTACACCTTC. It codes for CAITNGQALANYGYTF.

This clonotype was observed a single time. It may be a read error: a sequence one base away is much more abundant. Because it lacks the conserved phenylalanine or tryptophan at the end, this CDR3 is likely a read error. This chain connects TRBV7-9 to TRBJ2-5; TRBD2 agrees at 12 bases. Per the germline V gene, CDR1 is SEHNR and CDR2 is FQNEAQ (reference sequence). After removal of 4 bases from V and 4 bases from J, the junction contained 7 bases not matched to a gene. The CDR3 has 16 residues. The CDR3 DNA reads TGTGCCAGCAGCTCCCTTCCGGGACTAGCGGGAGAGACCCAGTACTAC. Translating gives CASSSLPGLAGETQYY.

The count of this clonotype is one. The V and J genes are TRBV15 and TRBJ1-6; no clear D. Looked up from germline, CDR1 is LNHNV and CDR2 is YYDKDF (reference sequence). V gave up 5 bases and J gave up 13 bases, with 0 bases separating them. The CDR3 contains 8 residues. CDR3 residues: CATSPLHF. Written as DNA, the CDR3 is TGTGCCACCAGCCCCCTCCACTTT. Supplemented by reference TRBV15 and TRBJ1-6, the full variable domain reads DAMVIQNPRYQVTQFGKPVTLSCSQTLNHNVMYWYQQKSSQAPKLLFHYYDKDFNNEADTPDNFQSRRPNTSFCFLDIRSPGLGDTAMYLCATSPLHFGNGTRLTVT.

This clonotype was recorded many times. The V and J genes are TRBV12-3 or TRBV12-4 and TRBJ1-1; no reliable D call. Between the trimmed V and J ends, which lost 1 base and 7 bases, there was a span of 10 bases. The CDR3 totals 13 residues. The CDR3 spells CASSLGQALEAFF. As DNA, the CDR3 is TGTGCCAGCAGTTTAGGGCAGGCCCTTGAAGCTTTCTTT.

This clonotype has ten or more counts. CDR3 coding DNA: TGTGCCAGCAGTACCGGGACAGACTCTACGAGGCAGTACTTC. Translated, it gives CASSTGTDSTRQYF. This chain links TRBV6-5 with TRBJ2-7; 7 bases are a match to TRBD1. V dropped 5 bases and J dropped 9; count of bases not matched to a gene: 13. This CDR3 contains 14 residues. Germline V gene sequence: CDR1 MNHEY, CDR2 SVGAGI.

This sequence joins TRBV7-3 and TRBJ2-2; possibly TRBD2 for D (5 bases). Germline lookup yields CDR1 SGHTA and CDR2 FQGTGA. V lost 6 bases and J 0 bases, leaving 17 bases between the germline ends. The CDR3 contains 17 residues. CDR3 bases: TGTGCCAGCAGGTCACTAGTACAGAGGGCGAACACCGGGGAGCTGTTTTTT. Translating gives CASRSLVQRANTGELFF. Full variable domain (missing parts from reference TRBV7-3 and TRBJ2-2): GAGVSQTPSNKVTEKGKYVELRCDPISGHTALYWYRQSLGQGPEFLIYFQGTGAADDSGLPNDRFFAVRPEGSVSTLKIQRTERGDSAVYLCASRSLVQRANTGELFFGEGSRLTVL.